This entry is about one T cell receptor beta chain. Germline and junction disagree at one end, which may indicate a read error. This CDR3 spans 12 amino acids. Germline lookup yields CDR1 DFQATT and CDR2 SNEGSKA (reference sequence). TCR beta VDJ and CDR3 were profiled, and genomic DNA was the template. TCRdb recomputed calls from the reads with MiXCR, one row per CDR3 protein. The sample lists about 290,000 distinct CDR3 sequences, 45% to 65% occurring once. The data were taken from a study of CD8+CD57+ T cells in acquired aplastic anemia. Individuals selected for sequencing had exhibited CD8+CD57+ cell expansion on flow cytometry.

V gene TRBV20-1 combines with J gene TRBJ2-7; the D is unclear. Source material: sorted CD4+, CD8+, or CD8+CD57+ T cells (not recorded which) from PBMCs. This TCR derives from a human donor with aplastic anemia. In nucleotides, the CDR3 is TGCAGTGCTAGAGGACCAGTCTACGGGCAGTACTTC. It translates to CSARGPVYGQYF.